This paragraph reports one T cell receptor beta chain. Its antigen is not identified. Sample collection date corresponds to first hyperthyroidism diagnosis, prior to any ophthalmopathy symptoms. These data come from a study of T cells in Graves' hyperthyroidism and ophthalmopathy. General study findings and limits: In the analysis, a 13 V-J model separated ophthalmopathy from stable hyperthyroidism. Ophthalmopathy got predicted by the model a median about 6.7 months before its onset.

CDR3 size: 15 residues. CDR1 is SGHRS, CDR2 YFSETQ, per germline. Trimming removed 2 bases at V and 5 bases at J, with 14 bases between. From RNA transcripts, TCR beta CDR3 regions were amplified. The HTBI set primed first-round TCR CDR3 RT-PCR. TCRdb reanalysed the multiplex PCR reads using MiXCR and keeps one entry per CDR3 protein. The table records some 370,000 distinct CDR3 sequences, about a sixth of them present only once. This chain uses TRBV5-1 with TRBJ2-4; D is possibly TRBD1 (6 bases). The receptor comes from a woman in her 30s with Graves' hyperthyroidism that later progressed to Graves' ophthalmopathy. The sequenced sample was blood. The CDR3 is CASSLYGTRENIQYF. The CDR3 region has the DNA TGCGCCAGCAGCTTATACGGGACAAGAGAAAACATTCAGTACTTC.